The entry below describes one TCR beta chain. How the authors handled the data: Quantification of nucleated cells was approximated via reference gene primer amplification. Method: immunoSEQ multiplex PCR; TCRdb's copy keeps in-frame clones and lacks some. The V and J calls and clone size come from that table; D and trimming were worked out from the DNA. The repertoire holds 140,000 to 150,000 clones, with 80% to 90% as singletons. Trimming took 0 bases from V and 6 from J; bases not matched to a gene: 12. The CDR3 sequence is 16 residues long. The germline CDR1 and CDR2 sequences are SQVTM and ANQGSEA. The sample is drawn from a study of blood T cell repertoires in COVID-19. In the study overall: Acute-phase and convalescent COVID-19 samples originated in the United States, Italy and Spain. T cells, B-cell-depleted T cells, or PBMCs supplied cDNA or gDNA.

Sequences were obtained from peripheral blood. The source of this sequence is a woman aged 60-75 years with active COVID-19. The rearrangement links TRBV29-1 to TRBJ1-1; TRBD1 matches at 8 bases. The DNA of the CDR3 is TGCAGCGTTGAAGATCCCCAGACAGGGGTAACCGCTGAAGCTTTCTTT. Protein: CSVEDPQTGVTAEAFF.